This paragraph reports one T cell receptor beta chain. Other DNA sequences in this sample translate to the same CDR3. These data come from a study of cytomegalovirus exposure and HLA in healthy donors. The CDR3 spans 14 residues. V dropped 2 bases and J dropped 4; count of bases not matched to a gene: 4. Germline assignment: CDR1 KGHSH and CDR2 LQKENI. With 60 Vbeta and 13 Jbeta primers, the PCR was carried out. Produced via immunoSEQ multiplex PCR; TCRdb's table is partial and in-frame only. The repertoire includes roughly 100,000 clones, 73% of them detected once, and 3.5% to 4.5% sits in the top ten.

The chain is built from TRBV18 and TRBJ2-7; 8 nucleotides agree with TRBD1. Sequencing was done on a sample of PBMCs. The receptor's source is a man between 40 and 49 years old in good health and CMV-seronegative. The CDR3 nucleotides read TGTGCCAGCTCACCAAGGGACAGGCTGTACGAGCAGTACTTC. The encoded protein is CASSPRDRLYEQYF.